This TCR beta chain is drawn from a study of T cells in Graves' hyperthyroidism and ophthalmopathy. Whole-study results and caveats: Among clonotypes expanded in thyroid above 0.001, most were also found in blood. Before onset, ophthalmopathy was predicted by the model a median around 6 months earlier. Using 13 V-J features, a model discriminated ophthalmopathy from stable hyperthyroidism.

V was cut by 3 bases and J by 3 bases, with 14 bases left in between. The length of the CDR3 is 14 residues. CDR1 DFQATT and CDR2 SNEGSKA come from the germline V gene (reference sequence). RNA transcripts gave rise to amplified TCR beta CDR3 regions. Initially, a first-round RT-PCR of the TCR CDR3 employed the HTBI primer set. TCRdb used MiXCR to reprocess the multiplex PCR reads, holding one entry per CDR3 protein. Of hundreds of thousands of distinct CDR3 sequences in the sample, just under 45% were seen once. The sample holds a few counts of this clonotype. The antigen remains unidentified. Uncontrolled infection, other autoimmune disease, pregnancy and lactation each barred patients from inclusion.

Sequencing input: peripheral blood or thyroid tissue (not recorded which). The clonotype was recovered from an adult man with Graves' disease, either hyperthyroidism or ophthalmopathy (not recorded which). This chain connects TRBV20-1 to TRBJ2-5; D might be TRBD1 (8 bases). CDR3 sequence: CSASGQGGEETQYF. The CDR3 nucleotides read TGCAGTGCTAGTGGACAGGGAGGGGAAGAGACCCAGTACTTC.